The clone carrying this T cell receptor (beta chain) turned up a few times. CDR3 length: 14 amino acids. CDR1 MRHNA and CDR2 SNTAGT come from the germline V gene. Between the trimmed V and J ends, which lost 6 bases and 7 bases, there was a span of 13 bases. Here immunoSEQ multiplex PCR was the method, and the copy in TCRdb shows in-frame clones only, minus some. The sample includes more than 110,000 clones, 80% to 90% seen only once; the top ten take around 8.2%. The sample originates from a study of control samples from healthy donors and cancer patients. The TCR sequence derives from a woman in her twenties or thirties in good health. This chain joins TRBV6-4 and TRBJ1-6; D perhaps matches TRBD1 (5 bases). The material sequenced was blood. DNA of the CDR3: TGTGCCAGCAGCGCAGGGTTGGTCAATTCACCCCTCCACTTT. Translated, it gives CASSAGLVNSPLHF.